The source of this T cell receptor beta chain is a study of CD8+ T cells in alopecia areata. V gave up 1 base and J gave up 2 bases, with 11 bases separating them. Looked up from germline, CDR1 is LNHNV and CDR2 is YYDKDF (reference sequence). The CDR3 loop spans 15 amino acids. Following extraction, RNA underwent reverse transcription to cDNA, which served as the sequencing template. Assay used: immunoSEQ multiplex PCR; TCRdb lists only in-frame clones, some missing. The sample has some 100,000 clones, around 61% seen once. This chain connects TRBV15 to TRBJ1-2; D gene ambiguous. Source material: CD4+ T cells sorted from blood. The sequence was collected from a human donor in good health. The CDR3 sequence is CATSRVVTLNYGYTF. CDR3 in DNA: TGTGCCACCAGCAGAGTAGTGACTCTGAACTATGGCTACACCTTC.